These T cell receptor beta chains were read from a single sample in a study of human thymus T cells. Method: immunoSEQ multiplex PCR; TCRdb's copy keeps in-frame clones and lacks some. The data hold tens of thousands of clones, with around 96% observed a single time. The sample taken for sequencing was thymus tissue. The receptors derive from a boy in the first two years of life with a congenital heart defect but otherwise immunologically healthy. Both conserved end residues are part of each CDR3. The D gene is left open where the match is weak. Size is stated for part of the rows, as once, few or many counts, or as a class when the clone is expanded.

TGTGCCAGCAGTCCGAAAAGTAGATTTCAGTTCTTC | CASSPKSRFQFF | NA | TRBJ2-1 | NA | TRBV6-1
TGTGCCAGCAGCTTAGCGCTAGCGGGAGGGCAAAACCCCCCCCCACGGGAGCAGTACTTC | CASSLALAGGQNPPPREQYF | TRBD2 | TRBJ2-7 | NA | TRBV7-2
TGTGCCAGCAGTCTCCAACCTGGGGGCCCTCTAGTCGAGCAGTACTTC | CASSLQPGGPLVEQYF | NA | TRBJ2-7 | NA | TRBV6-6
TGTGCCAGCAGCTTTCCAGACAGGGGGTCCCCTCAAGAGACCCAGTACTTC | CASSFPDRGSPQETQYF | TRBD1 | TRBJ2-5 | NA | TRBV5-6
TGTGCCAGCAGACCCGACCCTGGAGTCAGCTCCTACGAGCAGTACTTC | CASRPDPGVSSYEQYF | NA | TRBJ2-7 | NA | TRBV7-4
TGTGCCAGCAGCTTTTTGCAAGCGGTGGGGAGCTACACCTTC | CASSFLQAVGSYTF | NA | TRBJ1-2 | NA | TRBV5-6
TGTGCCAGCAGCATCAGGGCTAACTATGGCTACACCTTC | CASSIRANYGYTF | NA | TRBJ1-2 | NA | TRBV6-6
TGCGCCAGCAGTGGAAAGACCAGGGACAGCAAGGTGGGGACCGGGGAGCTGTTTTTT | CASSGKTRDSKVGTGELFF | TRBD1 | TRBJ2-2 | NA | TRBV10-2
TGTGCCAGCAGCTTTTTCGGCCCACGCGGGAGATCCGAGACCCAGTACTTC | CASSFFGPRGRSETQYF | TRBD2 | TRBJ2-5 | NA | TRBV7-8
TGTGCCACGAAGATCGGGCCGGGTTCCTACGAGCAGTACTTC | CATKIGPGSYEQYF | NA | TRBJ2-7 | NA | TRBV10-3
TGTGCTAGTGGTTTGATCGGACCGATGGAGATCCGATACGAGCAGTACTTC | CASGLIGPMEIRYEQYF | NA | TRBJ2-7 | NA | TRBV12-5
TGCGCCAGCAGCCAATCTACCGGGACTAGGGCAGATACGCAGTATTTT | CASSQSTGTRADTQYF | TRBD2 | TRBJ2-3 | NA | TRBV4-3
TGCGCCAGCAGATTAGGACTAGCGGGAGTGGATGAGCAGTTCTTC | CASRLGLAGVDEQFF | TRBD2 | TRBJ2-1 | NA | TRBV5-1
TGTGCCAGCAGGCCGAGCGGGAGTAAATACAATGAGCAGTTCTTC | CASRPSGSKYNEQFF | TRBD2 | TRBJ2-1 | once | TRBV7-9
TGTGCCAGCAGTTTACCGCACAACGGACTAGCGGGAGGAAAAGATACGCAGTATTTT | CASSLPHNGLAGGKDTQYF | TRBD2 | TRBJ2-3 | NA | TRBV27
TGTGCCGGCCGATCGGACAGAGCAAGCTCCTACAATGAGCAGTTCTTC | CAGRSDRASSYNEQFF | NA | TRBJ2-1 | NA | TRBV2
TGTGCCAGCAGCTTAGGGCACGGGACTAGCGGCTACCACGAGCAGTACTTC | CASSLGHGTSGYHEQYF | TRBD2 | TRBJ2-7 | NA | TRBV7-9
TGTGCCAGCACCAAATCTCGAGAAGGGCGGGGAGTACCAGATGAGCAGTTCTTC | CASTKSREGRGVPDEQFF | NA | TRBJ2-1 | once | TRBV7-8
TGTGCCAGCAGTTACTCGTGGGCCCAGGGGGAAAAACTGTTTTTT | CASSYSWAQGEKLFF | NA | TRBJ1-4 | NA | TRBV6-5